Listed below are T cell receptor beta chains from one sample, sequenced in a study of blood T cell repertoires in COVID-19. Profiled with immunoSEQ multiplex PCR; TCRdb holds only in-frame clones, not every one. This sample has 65,000 to 90,000 clones, with around 90% found just once. Sequenced input: peripheral blood. The origin of the receptors is a human donor in a cohort sampled during active COVID-19. Both conserved end residues are part of each CDR3. The order of the fields is V gene, D gene, J gene, clone size, CDR3 protein, CDR3 DNA. The D gene is left open where the match is weak. Part of the rows lack a size; the others show once, few, many or a class for expanded clones.

>TRBV18|TRBD1|TRBJ1-3|once
CASSPGTGWRNTIYF
TGTGCCAGCTCACCAGGGACAGGCTGGCGAAACACCATATATTTT
>TRBV11-3|NA|TRBJ2-3|NA
CASSTPSGTSTDTQYF
TGTGCCAGCAGCACGCCCTCCGGGACTAGCACAGATACGCAGTATTTT
>TRBV5-1|NA|TRBJ2-7|few
CASSFYGGAGGEQYF
TGCGCCAGCAGCTTCTACGGGGGAGCCGGTGGGGAGCAGTACTTC
>TRBV2|TRBD1|TRBJ1-4|NA
CASRNRGLINEKLFF
TGTGCCAGCAGAAACAGGGGGCTTATTAATGAAAAACTGTTTTTT
>TRBV6-5|NA|TRBJ2-1|NA
CASRTSLGNNEQFF
TGTGCCAGCAGAACTAGCTTGGGTAACAATGAGCAGTTCTTC
>TRBV19|NA|TRBJ1-2|NA
CASSISGQLGYTF
TGTGCCAGTAGTATCTCCGGACAGCTAGGCTACACCTTC
>TRBV3-1/TRBV3-2|NA|TRBJ2-7|NA
CASSQDGAFSYEQYF
TGTGCCAGCAGCCAAGATGGGGCATTCTCCTACGAGCAGTACTTC
>TRBV25-1|TRBD1|TRBJ2-7|NA
CASTPDRGGYEQYF
TGTGCCAGCACCCCGGACAGGGGGGGATACGAGCAGTACTTC
>TRBV10-1|TRBD1|TRBJ2-1|NA
CASSDPGQGPYNEQFF
TGCGCCAGCAGTGACCCGGGACAGGGACCCTACAATGAGCAGTTCTTC
>TRBV7-6|NA|TRBJ1-1|NA
CASSLWGRGENTEAFF
TGTGCCAGCAGCTTATGGGGTCGGGGAGAGAACACTGAAGCTTTCTTT
>TRBV6-2/TRBV6-3|TRBD1|TRBJ2-3|NA
CASSKPGQGSTDTQYF
TGTGCCAGCAGTAAACCGGGACAGGGGAGCACAGATACGCAGTATTTT
>TRBV24-1|TRBD1|TRBJ1-5|once
CATNFDGQGAYQPQHF
TGTGCCACCAATTTCGATGGACAGGGGGCTTATCAGCCCCAGCATTTT
>TRBV5-6|TRBD2|TRBJ2-7|NA
CASSPAWEGGLGQYF
TGTGCCAGCAGCCCTGCCTGGGAGGGAGGTCTGGGGCAGTACTTC
>TRBV2|TRBD1|TRBJ1-2|NA
CASSRTGGANYGYTF
TGTGCCAGCAGTAGGACAGGGGGAGCTAACTATGGCTACACCTTC
>TRBV28|NA|TRBJ1-2|NA
CASSPADTRDGYTF
TGTGCCAGCAGTCCCGCCGACACTAGAGATGGCTACACCTTC
>TRBV6-1|NA|TRBJ2-1|NA
CASSAGDSSYNEQFF
TGTGCCAGCAGTGCCGGGGATAGCTCCTACAATGAGCAGTTCTTC
>TRBV7-3|NA|TRBJ2-5|once
CASSLFAGSQETQYF
TGTGCCAGCAGCTTATTTGCGGGATCCCAAGAGACCCAGTACTTC
>TRBV3-1/TRBV3-2|NA|TRBJ2-5|once
CAPRTKTQYF
TGTGCCCCCAGAACGAAGACCCAGTACTTC
>TRBV9|TRBD2|TRBJ2-5|NA
CASSVALAGDWETQYF
TGTGCCAGCAGCGTAGCGTTAGCGGGAGATTGGGAGACCCAGTACTTC
>TRBV7-2|NA|TRBJ1-1|NA
CASSLRANTEAFF
TGTGCCAGCAGCCTCAGGGCGAACACTGAAGCTTTCTTT
>TRBV6-2/TRBV6-3|TRBD1|TRBJ2-2|NA
CASSPGQGPLSEELFF
TGTGCCAGCAGTCCCGGACAGGGGCCCCTCTCGGAGGAGCTGTTTTTT
>TRBV6-5|TRBD2|TRBJ2-3|NA
CASSPGTSGDTQYF
TGTGCCAGCAGTCCCGGGACTAGCGGGGATACGCAGTATTTT
>TRBV6-5|TRBD1|TRBJ1-2|NA
CASRGGQGRNYGYTF
TGTGCCAGCAGGGGAGGACAGGGACGGAACTATGGCTACACCTTC
>TRBV11-2|TRBD1|TRBJ2-5|NA
CASSRDRGIAETQYF
TGTGCCAGCAGCCGCGACAGGGGTATTGCTGAGACCCAGTACTTC
>TRBV4-1|TRBD2|TRBJ2-3|NA
CASSQDPSGVTTDTQYF
TGCGCCAGCAGCCAAGACCCTAGCGGGGTGACCACAGATACGCAGTATTTT
>TRBV4-1|NA|TRBJ2-3|few
CASSQDLSTDTQYF
TGCGCCAGCAGCCAAGATTTAAGCACAGATACGCAGTATTTT
>TRBV18|NA|TRBJ2-7|NA
CASSPPGLRNEQYF
TGTGCCAGCTCACCACCGGGGCTGAGAAACGAGCAGTACTTC
>TRBV7-9|NA|TRBJ1-5|NA
CASSLGGLWDQPQHF
TGTGCCAGCAGCTTAGGAGGGCTATGGGATCAGCCCCAGCATTTT
>TRBV3-1/TRBV3-2|NA|TRBJ2-3|once
CASSPLVEGTDTQYF
TGTGCCAGCAGCCCACTAGTAGAGGGCACAGATACGCAGTATTTT
>TRBV5-1|NA|TRBJ2-1|once
CASSLTPDRLLVDEQFF
TGCGCCAGCAGCTTGACACCAGACAGGCTCCTTGTGGATGAGCAGTTCTTC
>TRBV24-1|TRBD1|TRBJ2-2|NA
CATSVGQGAITGELFF
TGTGCCACCAGTGTTGGACAGGGGGCGATCACCGGGGAGCTGTTTTTT
>TRBV27|NA|TRBJ1-1|NA
CASSPEGQEHTEAFF
TGTGCCAGCAGTCCCGAGGGACAAGAACACACTGAAGCTTTCTTT
>TRBV19|NA|TRBJ1-2|NA
CASMNLRGYGYTF
TGTGCCAGTATGAACCTTCGGGGCTATGGCTACACCTTC
>TRBV7-2|NA|TRBJ1-1|NA
CASSLMLGGEAFF
TGTGCCAGCAGCTTAATGTTGGGAGGTGAAGCTTTCTTT
>TRBV6-2/TRBV6-3|TRBD1|TRBJ2-7|NA
CASSPGRDRVYEQYF
TGTGCCAGCAGTCCGGGCCGGGACAGGGTGTACGAGCAGTACTTC
>TRBV7-6|NA|TRBJ1-2|many
CASSPEGITNYGYTF
TGTGCCAGCAGCCCGGAGGGGATTACTAACTATGGCTACACCTTC
>TRBV7-6|NA|TRBJ2-1|NA
CASSITTLSGSEQFF
TGTGCCAGCAGCATTACGACTCTTAGCGGCAGTGAGCAGTTCTTC
>TRBV4-3|NA|TRBJ2-7|NA
CASSQETGLTYEQYF
TGCGCCAGCAGCCAAGAAACAGGGCTGACCTACGAGCAGTACTTC
>TRBV6-1|NA|TRBJ2-3|NA
CASSDERRGDTQYF
TGTGCCAGCAGTGATGAGCGTAGGGGGGATACGCAGTATTTT
>TRBV18|NA|TRBJ1-5|NA
CASSPSGDDQPQHF
TGTGCCAGCTCACCCTCAGGGGACGATCAGCCCCAGCATTTT
>TRBV6-2/TRBV6-3|TRBD1|TRBJ1-6|NA
CASSQGADNSPLHF
TGTGCCAGCAGCCAGGGGGCGGATAATTCACCCCTCCACTTT
>TRBV6-5|NA|TRBJ2-7|NA
CASSYSRDTSYEQYF
TGTGCCAGCAGTTACTCCAGGGACACATCCTACGAGCAGTACTTC